This entry is about one TCR beta chain. Sequencing was performed with immunoSEQ multiplex PCR; in TCRdb, only in-frame clones are kept and a portion is missing. The sample has about 120,000 clones, about 90% seen once. The data belong to a study of T cell responses to AZD1222 COVID-19 vaccine. This clonotype was sampled from an adult in good health. The source material was peripheral blood, sampled on day 0 of AZD1222 vaccination.

The CDR3 region has the DNA TGTGCCAGCAGCAAAGGACCGCCAGGGGGTATCCTCCTCTATGGCTACACCTTC. It encodes CASSKGPPGGILLYGYTF. V and J are TRBV21-1 and TRBJ1-2; the D call TRBD1 from the table was never checked on the DNA. TRBV21-1 is termed a pseudogene. This CDR3 contains 18 residues.